Listed below are T cell receptor beta chains from one sample, sequenced in a study of cytomegalovirus exposure and HLA in healthy donors. The method was immunoSEQ multiplex PCR; TCRdb's version includes in-frame clones alone and lacks a portion of them. The sample lists more than 120,000 clones; 70% to 85% were seen once. The sequenced sample consisted of PBMCs. These TCRs come from a male donor in good health and CMV-seronegative. Both conserved end residues are part of each CDR3. The D gene is left open where the match is weak. Where a row states a size, it is once, few, many or the class of an expanded clone; other rows omit it.

V	length	size	J	D	DNA	CDR3
TRBV28	19	.	TRBJ2-3	TRBD2	TGTGCCAGCAGCTCCCCCACTAGCGGGAGGGTCTTTCAGACAGATACGCAGTATTTT	CASSSPTSGRVFQTDTQYF
TRBV7-2	18	few	TRBJ2-2	TRBD2	TGTGCCAGCAGCCGTCGGACTAGCATAGGAGCAGACACCGGGGAGCTGTTTTTT	CASSRRTSIGADTGELFF
TRBV27	15	.	TRBJ1-5	.	TGTGCTACAGCCAGTCAGGGTTATAGCAATCAGCCCCAGCATTTT	CATASQGYSNQPQHF
TRBV10-1	15	once	TRBJ2-1	TRBD2	TGCGCCAGCAGCACTAGCGGTCCCGGCAGGCATGAGCAGTTCTTC	CASSTSGPGRHEQFF
TRBV6-6	15	.	TRBJ2-1	TRBD2	TGTGCCAGCAGTTACTCAGCGGGACCTTTCTACGGGCAGTTCTTC	CASSYSAGPFYGQFF
TRBV19	15	.	TRBJ2-3	.	TGTGCCAGCGCCACGCTCGGTTCCTTCACAGATACGCAGTATTTT	CASATLGSFTDTQYF
TRBV7-9	15	.	TRBJ1-2	TRBD1	TGTGCCAGCAGCCGCGCACAGGGGGGACTCTATGGCTACACCTTC	CASSRAQGGLYGYTF
TRBV21-1	20	.	TRBJ2-1	.	TGTGCCAGCAGCAGAGGGACTAGCGGGAGATCGGCTGGTCAGGGCAATGAGCAGTTCTTC	CASSRGTSGRSAGQGNEQFF
TRBV7-2	15	.	TRBJ2-7	.	TGTGCCAGCAGCTTAGCGCCCGGAGGATCCTACGAGCAGTACTTC	CASSLAPGGSYEQYF
TRBV15	16	.	TRBJ1-2	TRBD1	TGTGCCACCAGCAGAGACCCCGCGGGACAGGGGTTGGGCTACACCTTC	CATSRDPAGQGLGYTF
TRBV27	15	.	TRBJ1-5	TRBD1	TGTGCCTCCAGGCTGGGGACAGGCGACAATCAGCCCCAGCATTTT	CASRLGTGDNQPQHF
TRBV7-6	20	few	TRBJ2-4	TRBD2	TGTGCCAGCAGCTTAGCTTTGAGGTGTCTCGGGAGGCGGGCAAGGAACATTCAGTACTTC	CASSLALRCLGRRARNIQYF
TRBV27	14	.	TRBJ2-7	.	TGTGCCAGCAGTGAGGTTGCAGGGCACTACGAGCAGTACTTC	CASSEVAGHYEQYF
TRBV4-3	15	.	TRBJ2-7	TRBD1	TGCGCCAGCAGCCAAGGGGACAGGGGTTCCTACGAGCAGTACTTC	CASSQGDRGSYEQYF
TRBV9	16	.	TRBJ2-1	TRBD1	TGTGCCAGCAGCGTCCGTGGGACAGGGTATTACAATGAGCAGTTCTTC	CASSVRGTGYYNEQFF
TRBV6-4	13	.	TRBJ1-1	.	TGTGCCAGCAGGCTCGATAGGGGAGGTGAAGCTTTCTTT	CASRLDRGGEAFF
TRBV6-1	15	.	TRBJ1-5	TRBD1	TGTGCCAGCAGCCCTGACAGGGGTGGATGGCAGCCCCAGCATTTT	CASSPDRGGWQPQHF
TRBV10-1	18	.	TRBJ2-7	TRBD1	TGCGCCAGCAGTGAGTCGACTCTGGGACAGGGCTTAAGGGACGAGCAGTACTTC	CASSESTLGQGLRDEQYF
TRBV4-1	16	few	TRBJ1-3	.	TGCGCCAGCAGCCCCACAACGGGGAGCTCTGGAAACACCATATATTTT	CASSPTTGSSGNTIYF
TRBV6-5	13	.	TRBJ2-3	.	TGTGCCAGCCGAGGGTGGGTGTCAGATACGCAGTATTTT	CASRGWVSDTQYF
TRBV4-1	17	few	TRBJ2-1	TRBD2	TGCGCCAGCAGCCAGCCCCTTTCACCTAGCGGGAGTAATGAGCAGTTCTTC	CASSQPLSPSGSNEQFF
TRBV30	13	.	TRBJ1-3	.	TGTGCCTGGAGTGAGGGGACTGGAAACACCATATATTTT	CAWSEGTGNTIYF
TRBV9	15	.	TRBJ2-7	TRBD1	TGTGCCAGCAGCGTAGGGCTGGACAGGCACTACGAGCAGTACTTC	CASSVGLDRHYEQYF
TRBV7-3	16	.	TRBJ2-5	.	TGTGCCAGCAGCTTAGTAGGGGGACCAACCGGGGAGACCCAGTACTTC	CASSLVGGPTGETQYF
TRBV27	15	.	TRBJ2-7	TRBD1	TGTGCCAGCAGTTTATCGGGGACAGGCTCCTACGAGCAGTACTTC	CASSLSGTGSYEQYF
TRBV5-1	14	.	TRBJ2-7	.	TGCGCCAGCAGCTTGGCTGGGCAGGGCTACGAGCAGTACTTC	CASSLAGQGYEQYF
TRBV5-3	14	.	TRBJ2-3	.	TGTGCCAGAAGCTTGAAGTCCGGGACAGATACGCAGTATTTT	CARSLKSGTDTQYF
TRBV30	11	.	TRBJ2-3	.	TGTGCCTGGGCTAGGGGGGATACGCAGTATTTT	CAWARGDTQYF
TRBV7-9	13	once	TRBJ1-3	.	TGTGCCAGCAGACACCCCCGGGTGAACACCATATATTTT	CASRHPRVNTIYF
TRBV6-6	15	.	TRBJ2-7	TRBD2	TGTGCCAGCGGCCCAAAGTCTAGCGGTCCCTACGAGCAGTACTTC	CASGPKSSGPYEQYF
TRBV7-6	15	.	TRBJ2-5	.	TGTGCCAGCAGCTTAGCGGGAGGTACCCAAGAGACCCAGTACTTC	CASSLAGGTQETQYF
TRBV5-6	15	.	TRBJ1-2	TRBD1	TGTGCCAGCAGCTTAGGGACAGGGGGAAACTATGGCTACACCTTC	CASSLGTGGNYGYTF
TRBV7-9	14	.	TRBJ2-5	.	TGTGCCAGCAGCTCCGGGACTTTCCAAGAGACCCAGTACTTC	CASSSGTFQETQYF
TRBV5-4	15	.	TRBJ2-5	TRBD1	TGTGCCAGCAGCGGCACCGGGACAGGGGGGGAGACCCAGTACTTC	CASSGTGTGGETQYF
TRBV7-8	16	.	TRBJ1-4	.	TGTGCCAGCAGCTTACTTAAGGGAGACGATAATGAAAAACTGTTTTTT	CASSLLKGDDNEKLFF
TRBV5-6	15	.	TRBJ2-6	.	TGTGCCAGCAGCCTAACCCAGGCTGGGGCCAACGTCCTGACCTTC	CASSLTQAGANVLTF
TRBV7-4	14	.	TRBJ2-7	.	TGTGCCAGCACCCCGAGAGGGTTTGCCTACGAGCAGTACTTC	CASTPRGFAYEQYF
TRBV28	15	.	TRBJ2-5	TRBD1	TGTGCCAGCAGTTTAAGAGCGGGACAGGGAGAGACCCAGTACTTC	CASSLRAGQGETQYF
TRBV7-9	17	.	TRBJ2-2	TRBD2	TGTGCCAGCACCACGACGCTAGCGGGAGTTAGTACCGGGGAGCTGTTTTTT	CASTTTLAGVSTGELFF
TRBV11-2	19	.	TRBJ2-5	TRBD2	TGTGCCAGCACCACAGGATGGGACCGGGGGGGCCCGGGTCGGGAGACCCAGTACTTC	CASTTGWDRGGPGRETQYF
TRBV28	16	.	TRBJ1-4	TRBD1	TGTGCCAGCAGACTTCAGGGGGTATTTACTAATGAAAAACTGTTTTTT	CASRLQGVFTNEKLFF
TRBV19	15	.	TRBJ1-5	.	TGTGCCAGTAGTACAGGGGCGCGGAGCAATCAGCCCCAGCATTTT	CASSTGARSNQPQHF
TRBV7-9	14	.	TRBJ1-6	.	TGTGCCAGCAGCTTAGGCGTAAGAGGTTCACCCCTCCACTTT	CASSLGVRGSPLHF
TRBV6-6	13	.	TRBJ2-7	.	TGTGCCAGCAGTTACTCAGGGGCCTACGAGCAGTACTTC	CASSYSGAYEQYF
TRBV30	14	.	TRBJ1-2	.	TGTGCCTGGAGTGTAATTGGGCTTGCCTATGGCTACACCTTC	CAWSVIGLAYGYTF
TRBV11-2	14	few	TRBJ2-3	.	TGTGCCAGCAGCTCACAGATTTCCACAGATACGCAGTATTTT	CASSSQISTDTQYF
TRBV2	13	.	TRBJ2-7	TRBD1	TGTGCCAGCAGTGACCGGGACAGCTACGAGCAGTACTTC	CASSDRDSYEQYF
TRBV18	16	.	TRBJ2-7	TRBD1	TGTGCCAGCTCGCGTCGGTACCGGGACAGAACCTACGAGCAGTACTTC	CASSRRYRDRTYEQYF
TRBV10-3	16	.	TRBJ2-3	TRBD1	TGTGCCATCAGAGACGGGGACAGTCGGGTGACAGATACGCAGTATTTT	CAIRDGDSRVTDTQYF
TRBV7-2	12	.	TRBJ2-7	.	TGTGCCAGCAGCTTAAAGGGGGACGAGCAGTACTTC	CASSLKGDEQYF
TRBV12-5	13	.	TRBJ2-1	TRBD1	TGTGCTAGTGGGGACAGGGGGGGCAATGAGCAGTTCTTC	CASGDRGGNEQFF
TRBV11-2	14	.	TRBJ2-3	TRBD2	TGTGCCAGCAGCTCGCCCCGGGAGGGGGATACGCAGTATTTT	CASSSPREGDTQYF